A single sample gave rise to the 7 T cell receptor beta chains below, sequenced in a study of T cells in Graves' hyperthyroidism and ophthalmopathy. The source material, RNA transcripts, was used to amplify TCR beta CDR3 regions. During a first-round RT-PCR of the TCR CDR3, the HTBI primer set was used. TCRdb recomputed calls from the multiplex PCR reads with MiXCR, one row per CDR3 protein. The sample has hundreds of thousands of distinct CDR3 sequences; roughly 15% are singletons. The sequencing sample was made of blood. These TCRs come from a young man with Graves' ophthalmopathy.

This clonotype occurred many times. The chain carries TRBV18 and TRBJ1-1, with 7 bases identical to TRBD1. CDR1 and CDR2 from the germline V gene are KGHSH and LQKENI. The CDR3 has 14 amino acids. The trim removed 7 bases at V and 0 bases at J, leaving 5 bases unmatched. CDR3 in amino acids: CASLLGGMNTEAFF. CDR3 nucleotide sequence: TGTGCCAGCTTATTAGGGGGCATGAACACTGAAGCTTTCTTT.

The CDR3 coding sequence is TGCAGTGCTAAAAGACTAGCGGGGGTCACAGATACGCAGTATTTT. Translating gives CSAKRLAGVTDTQYF. The chain joins TRBV20-1 to TRBJ2-3, with 12 bases aligning to TRBD2. Germline V gene sequence: CDR1 DFQATT, CDR2 SNEGSKA (reference sequence). The CDR3 is made up of 15 amino acids. V lost 4 bases to trimming and J lost 2 bases; unmatched junction nucleotides: 4.

This clonotype was detected many times. V and J are TRBV5-1 and TRBJ1-1, with D tentatively TRBD1 (6 bases). CDR1 SGHRS and CDR2 YFSETQ come from the germline V gene. This CDR3 is built from 16 residues. V was trimmed by 4 bases and J by 2 bases, leaving 18 bases between them. CDR3 nucleotide sequence: TGCGCCAGCAGCCACGAACAGGGATCGCCAAACACTGAAGCTTTCTTT. Protein product: CASSHEQGSPNTEAFF.

This clonotype has ten or more counts. The chain combines TRBV7-8 with TRBJ2-1; 13 bases match TRBD2. The CDR3 sequence is 15 residues long. Germline V CDR1 and CDR2: SGHVS, FQNEAQ. The trim removed 8 bases at V and 6 bases at J, leaving 7 bases unmatched. This CDR3 is CASSDWTSGGNEQFF. In nucleotides, the CDR3 is TGTGCCAGCTCCGATTGGACTAGCGGGGGCAATGAGCAGTTCTTC.

At least ten counts were recorded for this clonotype. This chain links TRBV5-1 with TRBJ2-5; perhaps D is TRBD1 or TRBD2 (5 bases each). Deletions cut 2 bases from V and 5 bases from J, with 10 bases between. Germline V gene sequence: CDR1 SGHRS, CDR2 YFSETQ. The CDR3 runs 13 residues. CDR3 amino acids: CASSFQGAETQYF. The CDR3, as DNA: TGCGCCAGCAGCTTTCAGGGAGCCGAGACCCAGTACTTC.

Note on this clonotype: The junction departs from the called germline gene at one end, perhaps through a read error. This chain joins TRBV11-3 and TRBJ1-1; D may be TRBD1 (5 bases). This CDR3 region has 13 residues. Germline-derived CDR1 and CDR2 are SGHNT and YENEEA. The CDR3 loop is CASSQEARLGGFF. The CDR3, as DNA: TGCGCCAGCAGCCAAGAAGCCAGGCTTGGGGGTTTCTTT.

This clonotype was seen at least ten times. The V and J genes are TRBV2 and TRBJ1-5, with D perhaps matching TRBD1 (6 bases). Germline CDR1 and CDR2: SNHLY and FYNNEI. The CDR3 length is 16 residues. Trimming left V 0 bases short and J 3 bases short, with 12 bases between. CDR3 DNA sequence: TGTGCCAGCAGTGAAGCGCGGGGGACAAACAATCAGCCCCAGCATTTT. It codes for CASSEARGTNNQPQHF.